These 21 T cell receptor beta chains share one sample of origin, sequenced in a study of CD4 T cells in relation to SARS-CoV-2 and coronaviruses. The antigens these receptors bind are not known. The method was immunoSEQ multiplex PCR; TCRdb's version includes in-frame clones alone and lacks a portion of them. The sample records about 22,000 clones, 76% being singletons. Unexposed donor CD4+ T cells date from about 2011-2018, before the COVID-19 pandemic. After approximately ten days of culture, CD4+ T cells were isolated. Sequencing was done on a sample of CD4+ T cells from PBMCs, cultured in vitro. The source is a human donor in good health.

The chain joins TRBV5-1 to TRBJ2-1; 15 bases are shared with TRBD2. With 0 bases clipped from V and 8 bases from J, the junction kept 9 bases outside the gene matches. The germline gives CDR1 SGHRS, CDR2 YFSETQ. The CDR3 covers 18 residues. In DNA, the CDR3 is TGCGCCAGCAGCTTGGTTGCGGGACTAGCGGGAGGCGCGTATGAGCAGTTCTTC. It yields the protein CASSLVAGLAGGAYEQFF.

The rearrangement joins TRBV7-3 to TRBJ2-3; TRBD2 agrees at 9 bases. The CDR3 loop spans 16 amino acids. The V gene's germline CDR1 is SGHTA and CDR2 FQGTGA. J lost 3 bases, V lost 4 bases, and 8 bases had no gene match. The CDR3 is CASSSYSGSGTDTQYF. The CDR3 DNA sequence: TGTGCCAGCAGCTCTTATAGCGGGAGCGGGACAGATACGCAGTATTTT.

This clone has only a few counts. The gene calls are TRBV29-1 and TRBJ2-7, with D possibly TRBD2 on 5 matching bases. Trimming took 4 bases from V and 5 from J, leaving 15 bases between them. The CDR3 covers 13 residues. Germline CDR1 reads SQVTM; CDR2 reads ANQGSEA. The CDR3 DNA reads TGCAGCGTTGGCGGGCTCGGCTCTAACGAGCAGTACTTC. Encoded protein: CSVGGLGSNEQYF.

The sample holds one count of this clone. V and J are TRBV18 and TRBJ2-4; D might be TRBD1 (5 bases). The germline V gene encodes CDR1 KGHSH and CDR2 LQKENI. Trimming pared 2 bases from V and 0 bases from J, leaving 11 bases between. There are 16 residues in the CDR3. DNA for the CDR3: TGTGCCAGCTCACCAGTGACAGCGCTAGCCAAAAACATTCAGTACTTC. It is translated as CASSPVTALAKNIQYF.

V is TRBV25-1 and J is TRBJ2-3; D is ambiguous. Germline V lookup: CDR1 MGHDK, CDR2 SYGVNS. CDR3 size: 12 residues. Trimming shortened V by 3 bases and J by 1 base, and 2 bases separated the two germline ends. This CDR3 reads CASSDGTDTQYF. The CDR3 DNA reads TGTGCCAGCAGTGATGGCACAGATACGCAGTATTTT.

The J gene is TRBJ2-3, the V gene TRBV2; tentatively, D is TRBD1 (5 bases). CDR1 and CDR2 from the germline V gene are SNHLY and FYNNEI. This CDR3 has 13 residues. V was shortened by 6 bases and J by 5 bases, with 12 bases between the two germline ends. In DNA, the CDR3 is TGTGCCAGCAGGCCAGGGTCAAGAGATACGCAGTATTTT. As protein: CASRPGSRDTQYF.

CDR3 region: CASSASPPSTSYNEQFF. The CDR3 DNA sequence: TGTGCCAGCAGTGCCAGTCCGCCTAGCACCTCCTACAATGAGCAGTTCTTC. The chain carries TRBV25-1 and TRBJ2-1; TRBD2 is a possible D gene (5 bases). The CDR3 covers 17 residues. Germline assignment: CDR1 MGHDK and CDR2 SYGVNS. With 4 bases removed from V and 0 bases from J, the gap between germline ends came to 16 bases.

V gene TRBV5-8 combines with J gene TRBJ2-7; D remains ambiguous. V lost 0 bases and J 5 bases, leaving 9 bases between the germline ends. The CDR3 runs 13 residues. Looked up from germline, CDR1 is SGHTS and CDR2 is YDEGEE. The CDR3, as DNA: TGTGCCAGCAGCTTGGCGTTGGCGGACGAGCAGTACTTC. Encoded protein: CASSLALADEQYF.

The chain employs TRBV6-1 and TRBJ1-1, with a weak D call TRBD1 (5 bases). The germline CDR1 and CDR2 sequences are MNHNS and SASEGT. Deletions cut 3 bases from V and 3 bases from J, with 14 bases between. The CDR3 length is 15 residues. DNA for the CDR3: TGTGCCAGCAGTGAGGGACTTAATCTCGACACTGAAGCTTTCTTT. Residues: CASSEGLNLDTEAFF.

This rearrangement joins TRBV5-6 to TRBJ2-3, with 9 bases aligning to TRBD2. CDR3 length: 16 residues. The V gene's germline CDR1 is SGHDT and CDR2 YYEEEE. Trimming removed 3 bases from V and 2 bases from J; junction bases left unmatched: 7. The CDR3 coding sequence is TGTGCCAGCAGCTGGAGGCTAGCGGGAAACACAGATACGCAGTATTTT. Translating gives CASSWRLAGNTDTQYF.

The genes are TRBV9 and TRBJ2-7; D call uncertain. Germline V gene data show CDR1 as SGDLS and CDR2 as YYNGEE. The germline V and J ends were trimmed by 0 bases and 3 bases, with 13 bases remaining between them. The CDR3 runs 15 residues. Here the CDR3 reads CASSVVSEPHYEQYF. The CDR3 coding sequence is TGTGCCAGCAGCGTAGTGTCCGAGCCACACTACGAGCAGTACTTC.

This chain joins TRBV30 and TRBJ2-1; 8 bases are shared with TRBD2. This CDR3 spans 16 amino acids. Germline loops: CDR1 GTSNPN, CDR2 SVGIG (reference sequence). J was trimmed by 3 bases and V by 3 bases; bases with no gene match: 10. CDR3: CAWSPRSSGSYNEQFF. CDR3 DNA sequence: TGTGCCTGGAGCCCTCGGTCCAGCGGGAGCTACAATGAGCAGTTCTTC.

The genes are TRBV24-1 and TRBJ2-3; 8 bases line up with TRBD1. This CDR3 contains 16 residues. CDR1 is KGHDR, CDR2 SFDVKD, per germline. Trimming took 1 base from V and 6 from J; bases not matched to a gene: 8. In DNA, the CDR3 is TGTGCCACCAGTGATTTCACAGGGGGAAGTAGGGATACGCAGTATTTT. It specifies CATSDFTGGSRDTQYF.

This chain connects TRBV5-4 to TRBJ1-2; tentative D call: TRBD1 (6 bases). V gave up 3 bases and J gave up 7 bases, with 19 bases separating them. CDR3 length: 15 amino acids. Germline values: CDR1 SGHNT, CDR2 YYREEE (reference sequence). CDR3 protein: CASSSAKDSVGGYTF. The CDR3 DNA follows: TGTGCCAGCAGCTCGGCGAAGGACAGTGTGGGTGGCTACACCTTC.

This clone was seen just once. V and J are TRBV6-1 and TRBJ1-1; D remains unclear. Germline values: CDR1 MNHNS, CDR2 SASEGT. The CDR3 runs 11 residues. The V and J ends lost 7 bases and 1 base respectively, with 4 bases between them. The CDR3 DNA reads TGTGCCAGCAACGAGAACACTGAAGCTTTCTTT. Its translation is CASNENTEAFF.

V gene TRBV11-1 combines with J gene TRBJ2-3; D gene ambiguous. Looked up from germline, CDR1 is SGHAT and CDR2 is FQDESV (reference sequence). The CDR3 extends over 14 amino acids. V was clipped by 6 bases and J by 0 bases, with 10 bases between them. The CDR3, as DNA: TGTGCCAGCAGACGGGTATATAGCACAGATACGCAGTATTTT. It translates to CASRRVYSTDTQYF.

CDR3 nucleotides: TGTGCCAGCACCCTAGCGGGAGAGGAGACCCAGTACTTC. Translating it yields CASTLAGEETQYF. The chain uses TRBV7-9 and TRBJ2-5, with 10 bases matching TRBD2. Germline CDR1 and CDR2: SEHNR and FQNEAQ (reference sequence). The CDR3 is 13 residues long. The V segment lost 7 bases and the J segment 5 bases; nucleotides outside the gene matches: 4.

This rearrangement joins TRBV10-3 to TRBJ1-5, with D hard to call. The CDR3 consists of 15 residues. From germline, CDR1 is ENHRY and CDR2 SYGVKD. Trimming shortened V by 6 bases and J by 2 bases, and 14 bases separated the two germline ends. As DNA, the CDR3 is TGTGCCATCAGCCTCGACGGCGATCGCAATCAGCCCCAGCATTTT. Its translation is CAISLDGDRNQPQHF.

This chain links TRBV7-2 with TRBJ2-7; 9 nucleotides align to TRBD2. CDR1 SGHTA and CDR2 FQGNSA come from the germline V gene. This CDR3 spans 14 amino acids. Unmatched junction bases numbered 3, after V lost 2 bases and J lost 4 bases. The CDR3 DNA follows: TGTGCCAGCAGCTTATCTAGCGGGGCTTACGAGCAGTACTTC. Its protein product is CASSLSSGAYEQYF. The variable domain in full, completed from reference TRBV7-2 and TRBJ2-7, reads GAGVSQSPSNKVTEKGKDVELRCDPISGHTALYWYRQSLGQGLEFLIYFQGNSAPDKSGLPSDRFSAERTGGSVSTLTIQRTQQEDSAVYLCASSLSSGAYEQYFGPGTRLTVT.

This clone is a singleton in its sample. The chain employs TRBV11-3 and TRBJ2-5; either TRBD1 or TRBD2 may fit D (6 bases each). The germline gives CDR1 SGHNT, CDR2 YENEEA. CDR3 length: 17 amino acids. V lost 3 bases and J 5 bases, leaving 22 bases between the germline ends. CDR3 coding DNA: TGTGCCAGCAGCTTGGGGCGGGACACCCCAGATGGGGAGACCCAGTACTTC. This translates into CASSLGRDTPDGETQYF.

V and J are TRBV24-1 and TRBJ1-1; a weak D match, TRBD1 (5 bases). The CDR3 is 14 residues long. Germline V gene sequence: CDR1 KGHDR, CDR2 SFDVKD. Trimming shortened V by 7 bases and J by 5 bases, and 16 bases separated the two germline ends. This chain's CDR3 is CATRGGRGSTEAFF. The CDR3 DNA reads TGTGCCACCAGGGGGGGACGAGGTAGTACTGAAGCTTTCTTT.